The 27 T cell receptor beta chains presented below share a single source sample, sequenced in a study of T cells in Graves' hyperthyroidism and ophthalmopathy. Amplified regions were TCR beta CDR3 sequences from RNA transcripts. HTBI primers were employed in a first-round RT-PCR of the TCR CDR3. TCRdb recomputed calls from the multiplex PCR reads with MiXCR, one row per CDR3 protein. The sample lists about 400,000 distinct CDR3 sequences; about 15% were seen once. The specimen sequenced was blood. These receptors all come from a woman aged 25 to 39 with Graves' hyperthyroidism.

This clonotype was detected many times. V gene TRBV10-3 combines with J gene TRBJ2-5, with 8 bases that match TRBD1. J was trimmed by 4 bases and V by 0 bases; bases with no gene match: 1. Germline CDR1 is ENHRY and CDR2 is SYGVKD. The CDR3 is 14 amino acids. The DNA for the CDR3 is TGTGCCATCAGTGAGTCTGACAGGGGAGAGACCCAGTACTTC. The encoded protein is CAISESDRGETQYF.

The table lists this clonotype with a few counts. The chain joins TRBV9 to TRBJ2-2, with D uncertain. V was pared by 0 bases and J by 1 base, with 7 bases between. The CDR3 covers 15 residues. Looked up from germline, CDR1 is SGDLS and CDR2 is YYNGEE. This chain's CDR3 is CASSVDILNTGELFF. CDR3 nucleotides: TGTGCCAGCAGCGTAGACATACTGAACACCGGGGAGCTGTTTTTT.

This clonotype was seen a handful of times. Since a much larger clone is just one base distant, this may be a read error. The chain uses TRBV18 and TRBJ2-1; 8 bases match TRBD2. Germline V gene lookup returns CDR1 KGHSH and CDR2 LQKENI. The CDR3 has 17 residues. CDR3 amino acids: CSSSPFTGGPSYNEQFF. The CDR3 nucleotides are TGTTCCAGCTCACCATTCACGGGAGGGCCTTCCTACAATGAGCAGTTCTTC.

This clonotype was seen a handful of times. V usage is TRBV6-2 or TRBV6-3 and J usage is TRBJ2-2; D remains ambiguous. V gave up 6 bases and J gave up 2 bases, with 13 bases separating them. CDR1 is MNHEY and CDR2 is SVGEGT in the germline V gene. CDR3 size: 15 residues. CDR3 protein: CASSLLDGNTGELFF. The CDR3 DNA reads as TGTGCCAGCAGCCTTCTAGACGGTAACACCGGGGAGCTGTTTTTT.

J is TRBJ2-3 and V is TRBV4-2; a possible D gene is TRBD2 (6 bases). The germline V gene has CDR1 LGHNA and CDR2 YNFKEQ. The CDR3 has 18 residues. The V end lost 0 bases, the J end lost 1 base, and 17 bases lay between the germline ends. The DNA of the CDR3 is TGTGCCAGCAGCCAAGATGCCCCGTCGGGAGTAGGCACAGATACGCAGTATTTT. Its translation: CASSQDAPSGVGTDTQYF.

This clonotype was seen only a few times. The chain couples TRBV29-1 to TRBJ2-2; D uncertain. This CDR3 has 13 residues. Germline CDR1 is SQVTM and CDR2 is ANQGSEA. The germline V and J ends were trimmed by 4 bases and 0 bases, with 6 bases remaining between them. CDR3 in amino acids: CSVGTANTGELFF. The CDR3 DNA is TGCAGCGTTGGCACGGCGAACACCGGGGAGCTGTTTTTT.

This clonotype was counted a few times. The CDR3 is CASSQDRVDRDEQFF. The CDR3 DNA reads TGTGCCAGCAGTCAAGACAGGGTCGATAGGGATGAGCAGTTCTTC. The genes are TRBV6-1 and TRBJ2-1, with TRBD1 matching 7 bases. The V gene's germline CDR1 is MNHNS and CDR2 SASEGT. The CDR3 consists of 15 residues. V dropped 5 bases and J dropped 8; count of bases not matched to a gene: 12.

This clonotype came up many times. The V and J genes are TRBV5-1 and TRBJ1-1, with unresolved D. V was trimmed by 3 bases and J by 5 bases, leaving 8 bases between them. The CDR3 runs 12 residues. The germline V gene has CDR1 SGHRS and CDR2 YFSETQ. CDR3 amino acids: CASSWAGTEAFF. The CDR3 DNA sequence: TGCGCCAGCAGCTGGGCGGGTACTGAAGCTTTCTTT.

There are a few counts of this clonotype. The rearrangement links TRBV7-3 to TRBJ2-2, with TRBD1 matching 7 bases. The germline CDR1 and CDR2 sequences are SGHTA and FQGTGA. V trimming: 1 base; J trimming: 2 bases; junction bases outside the gene matches: 4. The CDR3 is 16 amino acids. DNA of the CDR3: TGTGCCAGCAGCTTAAGGGGGACAGACAACACCGGGGAGCTGTTTTTT. It translates to CASSLRGTDNTGELFF. Full variable domain (rest looked up from reference TRBV7-3 and TRBJ2-2): GAGVSQTPSNKVTEKGKYVELRCDPISGHTALYWYRQSLGQGPEFLIYFQGTGAADDSGLPNDRFFAVRPEGSVSTLKIQRTERGDSAVYLCASSLRGTDNTGELFFGEGSRLTVL.

The CDR3 spells CASSRGGDSSYEQYF. CDR3 in DNA: TGTGCCAGCAGCCGAGGGGGGGACAGCTCCTACGAGCAGTACTTC. This chain joins TRBV9 and TRBJ2-7; possibly TRBD1 or TRBD2 for D (7 bases each). The CDR3 consists of 15 residues. The ends were cut back, 4 bases at V and 0 bases at J, with 14 bases in the middle. The germline CDR1 and CDR2 sequences are SGDLS and YYNGEE.

This chain uses TRBV9 with TRBJ2-3; 8 nucleotides line up with TRBD1. Germline CDR1 is SGDLS and CDR2 is YYNGEE. The CDR3 loop spans 15 amino acids. The trim removed 0 bases at V and 1 base at J, leaving 1 base unmatched. DNA of the CDR3: TGTGCCAGCAGCGTAGAGGGACAGGGCACAGATACGCAGTATTTT. The encoded protein is CASSVEGQGTDTQYF.

This clonotype was counted ten times or more. This rearrangement joins TRBV7-8 to TRBJ2-3, with D perhaps given as TRBD1 or TRBD2 (5 bases each). Trimming took off 2 bases at V and 6 bases at J, with 18 bases between the two ends. The germline gives CDR1 SGHVS, CDR2 FQNEAQ. This CDR3 is 16 amino acids long. The chain's CDR3 is CASSLRGSGTWDTQYF. CDR3 coding DNA: TGTGCCAGCAGCTTACGGGGCAGCGGTACTTGGGATACGCAGTATTTT.

The V call is TRBV5-1, the J call TRBJ1-2, with TRBD1 as a possible D gene (6 bases). V lost 4 bases and J lost 6, with 13 bases in between. There are 13 residues in the CDR3. Germline V gene data show CDR1 as SGHRS and CDR2 as YFSETQ. The CDR3: CASSGQGKDGYTF. CDR3 nucleotide sequence: TGCGCCAGCAGCGGGCAGGGGAAGGATGGCTACACCTTC.

CDR3 coding DNA: TGTGCCAGCAGTCCACCCCCCGGGACAGGGGGCGTTGCTTTCTTT. Translated, it gives CASSPPPGTGGVAFF. The chain recombines TRBV27 with TRBJ1-1; 12 bases map to TRBD1. V lost 5 bases and J lost 11; bases outside the gene matches: 12. Germline assignment: CDR1 MNHEY and CDR2 SMNVEV (reference sequence). The CDR3 spans 15 residues.

V is TRBV30 and J is TRBJ1-3, with no clear D. The V and J ends lost 2 bases and 0 bases respectively, with 5 bases between them. The CDR3 length is 13 residues. Germline CDR1 and CDR2: GTSNPN and SVGIG (reference sequence). CDR3 loop: CAWSKSSGNTIYF. The CDR3 DNA reads as TGTGCCTGGAGTAAGAGCTCTGGAAACACCATATATTTT.

This clonotype showed up many times. The gene calls are TRBV20-1 and TRBJ2-3; TRBD2 agrees at 7 bases. CDR1 is DFQATT, CDR2 SNEGSKA, per germline (reference sequence). This CDR3 has 15 residues. The CDR3 DNA sequence: TGCAGCCCACGTGATCGCGGGAGAGGCACAGATACGCAGTATTTT. Its translation is CSPRDRGRGTDTQYF.

This clonotype was counted ten times or more. This chain joins TRBV6-2 or TRBV6-3 and TRBJ2-1, with 9 bases that match TRBD1. The CDR3 length is 16 residues. V lost 2 bases to trimming and J lost 4 bases; unmatched junction nucleotides: 6. Germline-derived CDR1 and CDR2 are MNHEY and SVGEGT. The CDR3 DNA sequence: TGTGCCAGCAGTTACACCACAGGGGGCGCATACAATGAGCAGTTCTTC. Amino acid sequence: CASSYTTGGAYNEQFF.

The J gene is TRBJ1-2, the V gene TRBV29-1, with TRBD1 matching over 9 bases. This CDR3 region has 15 residues. Unmatched junction bases numbered 11, after V lost 1 base and J lost 8 bases. Germline V gene sequence: CDR1 SQVTM, CDR2 ANQGSEA. DNA of the CDR3: TGCAGCGTTGAAGGGGGACAGGGAAGGTGGGTGGGCTACACCTTC. Translation gives CSVEGGQGRWVGYTF. Filled out from reference TRBV29-1 and TRBJ1-2, the complete variable domain reads SAVISQKPSRDICQRGTSLTIQCQVDSQVTMMFWYRQQPGQSLTLIATANQGSEATYESGFVIDKFPISRPNLTFSTLTVSNMSPEDSSIYLCSVEGGQGRWVGYTFGSGTRLTVV.

This clonotype has ten or more counts. The chain employs TRBV18 and TRBJ2-5, with a weak D call TRBD2 (6 bases). Germline CDR1 is KGHSH and CDR2 is LQKENI. The CDR3 sequence is 13 residues long. V was trimmed by 3 bases and J by 5 bases, leaving 10 bases between them. The CDR3 DNA reads TGTGCCAGCTCACCGTCGGAGGGGGAGACCCAGTACTTC. This gives the protein CASSPSEGETQYF. Variable domain in full (rest from reference TRBV18 and TRBJ2-5): NAGVMQNPRHLVRRRGQEARLRCSPMKGHSHVYWYRQLPEEGLKFMVYLQKENIIDESGMPKERFSAEFPKEGPSILRIQQVVRGDSAAYFCASSPSEGETQYFGPGTRLLVL.

V usage is TRBV3-1 and J usage is TRBJ1-4; no definite D call. CDR1 and CDR2 (germline): LGHDT, YNNKEL (reference sequence). The V end was cut by 0 bases, the J end by 7 bases, with 9 bases between. This CDR3 region has 14 residues. The CDR3 loop reads CASSQEGVGEKLFF. In DNA, the CDR3 is TGTGCCAGCAGCCAAGAGGGAGTAGGTGAAAAACTGTTTTTT.

This clonotype was observed a handful of times. The gene calls are TRBV6-1 and TRBJ1-5; 7 nucleotides match TRBD1. The length of the CDR3 is 13 residues. Germline CDR1 and CDR2: MNHNS and SASEGT. V was pared by 6 bases and J by 4 bases, with 3 bases of the junction left unmatched. CDR3 sequence: CASREQGNQPQHF. For the CDR3, the DNA is TGTGCCAGCAGAGAACAGGGGAATCAGCCCCAGCATTTT.

This clonotype was counted at least ten times. The chain has TRBV20-1 and TRBJ2-1; TRBD2 matches 13 bases. Germline loops: CDR1 DFQATT, CDR2 SNEGSKA (reference sequence). The CDR3 sequence is 12 residues long. CDR3 in DNA: TGCAGGGGGACTAGCGGGAACAATGAGCAGTTCTTC. Its protein is CRGTSGNNEQFF.

This clonotype was found many times. The chain links TRBV4-1 to TRBJ2-7; TRBD1 agrees at 7 bases. Germline V gene sequence: CDR1 MGHRA, CDR2 YSYEKL. Unmatched junction bases numbered 3, after V lost 0 bases and J lost 4 bases. CDR3 length equals 14 residues. This CDR3 is CASSQDTGAYEQYF. The CDR3 DNA reads as TGCGCCAGCAGCCAAGATACAGGGGCTTACGAGCAGTACTTC.

This clonotype showed up just a few times. The V and J genes are TRBV30 and TRBJ2-7, with TRBD2 identical over 8 bases. The CDR3 runs to 15 residues. Germline trimming cut 0 bases from V and 2 bases from J; bases unmatched to any gene: 6. The V gene's germline CDR1 is GTSNPN and CDR2 SVGIG (reference sequence). The CDR3 DNA reads as TGTGCCTGGAGTGTATCAACGGGACTAGCCTACGAGCAGTACTTC. It is translated as CAWSVSTGLAYEQYF.

In its sample, this clonotype was seen once. One end of the junction fails to match germline, which may point to a read error. This rearrangement joins TRBV5-1 to TRBJ2-7; TRBD1 matches 10 bases. Germline assignment: CDR1 SGHRS and CDR2 YFSETQ. This CDR3 comprises 14 residues. CDR3 in amino acids: CASSTRDRGGEQYF. CDR3 DNA: TGTGCCAGCAGCACCCGGGACAGGGGCGGCGAGCAGTACTTC.

This clonotype was seen at least ten times. The chain recombines TRBV11-2 with TRBJ2-2; 10 bases are a match to TRBD2. V was clipped by 1 base and J by 3 bases; unmatched bases: 2. Germline-derived CDR1 and CDR2 are SGHAT and FQNNGV. The CDR3 has 16 amino acids. CDR3 bases: TGTGCCAGCAGCTTAGGCCTAGCGGGAGACACCGGGGAGCTGTTTTTT. Translating gives CASSLGLAGDTGELFF.

J is TRBJ1-3 and V is TRBV27; no firm D call. The CDR3 is 15 residues long. The V end was cut by 2 bases, the J end by 0 bases, with 8 bases between. Germline lookup yields CDR1 MNHEY and CDR2 SMNVEV (reference sequence). Here the CDR3 DNA reads TGTGCCAGCAGTTTACGTTTCAGCTCTGGAAACACCATATATTTT. It translates to CASSLRFSSGNTIYF.